These 20 T cell receptor beta chains were sequenced from one sample in a study of CD4+ T cells in melanoma. Libraries were prepared by immunoSEQ multiplex PCR; TCRdb keeps only in-frame clonotypes and omits some of them. The sample carries approximately 9,700 clones, roughly 78% recorded once. Material for sequencing was cells from a culture (not recorded whether cultured in vitro). The receptor set was obtained from a human donor with melanoma.

This chain links TRBV5-4 with TRBJ2-3; D might be TRBD1 or TRBD2, each matching 6 bases. Germline values: CDR1 SGHNT, CDR2 YYREEE (reference sequence). Deletions cut 5 bases from V and 2 bases from J, with 9 bases between. This CDR3 has 13 amino acids. The CDR3 region has the DNA TGTGCCAGCAGGGGGGGCCTCACAGATACGCAGTATTTT. Residues: CASRGGLTDTQYF.

The rearrangement links TRBV3-1 (or the pseudogene TRBV3-2) to TRBJ1-2; no reliable D call. The CDR3 extends over 14 amino acids. V gave up 0 bases and J gave up 7 bases, with 12 bases separating them. Germline V CDR1 and CDR2: LGHDT, YNNKEL (reference sequence). CDR3 in amino acids: CASSQESPFTGYTF. The CDR3 DNA is TGTGCCAGCAGCCAAGAATCCCCGTTCACTGGCTACACCTTC.

The chain employs TRBV6-5 and TRBJ1-1, with no clear D. The CDR3 has 15 residues. The V end lost 10 bases, the J end lost 0 bases, and 18 bases lay between the germline ends. Per the germline V gene, CDR1 is MNHEY and CDR2 is SVGAGI. The CDR3 here is CATISRGAMNTEAFF. In DNA form, the CDR3 reads TGTGCCACCATATCTCGGGGTGCCATGAACACTGAAGCTTTCTTT.

This chain uses TRBV4-2 with TRBJ2-2; the D is unclear. This CDR3 is built from 15 residues. V gave up 1 base and J gave up 3 bases, with 9 bases separating them. In germline, CDR1 is LGHNA, CDR2 YNFKEQ. In DNA, the CDR3 is TGTGCCAGCAGCCAAGGGGTGATTTACACCGGGGAGCTGTTTTTT. Amino acids: CASSQGVIYTGELFF.

This clone was seen once. The chain's CDR3 is CASSSNRGINEKLFF. The CDR3 nucleotides read TGTGCCAGCAGTTCCAACAGGGGAATTAATGAAAAACTGTTTTTT. The J gene is TRBJ1-4, the V gene TRBV27; TRBD1 aligns across 7 bases. The CDR3 is 15 residues long. Germline loops: CDR1 MNHEY, CDR2 SMNVEV (reference sequence). The trim removed 4 bases at V and 4 bases at J, leaving 6 bases unmatched.

V is TRBV6-6 and J is TRBJ2-1; D remains ambiguous. V was clipped by 7 bases and J by 5 bases, with 6 bases between them. Germline V CDR1 and CDR2: MNHNY, SVGAGI (reference sequence). The CDR3 has 11 residues. The CDR3: CASTANNEQFF. The CDR3, as DNA: TGTGCCAGCACCGCTAACAATGAGCAGTTCTTC.

The chain recombines TRBV11-2 with TRBJ2-3; the D gene is possibly TRBD1 (6 bases). Germline V gene lookup returns CDR1 SGHAT and CDR2 FQNNGV. This CDR3 has 16 amino acids. Trimming removed 0 bases at V and 3 bases at J, with 13 bases between. The CDR3 region is CASSLDFPTGTDTQYF. The CDR3 region has the DNA TGTGCCAGCAGCTTAGATTTTCCGACAGGAACAGATACGCAGTATTTT.

This chain links TRBV6-2 or TRBV6-3 with TRBJ1-1, with D tentatively TRBD1 (6 bases). The CDR3 spans 14 residues. V was cut by 2 bases and J by 4 bases, with 11 bases left in between. The germline CDR1 and CDR2 sequences are MNHEY and SVGEGT. CDR3: CASSYLQGTTEAFF. The CDR3 DNA follows: TGTGCCAGCAGTTACCTCCAGGGGACCACTGAAGCTTTCTTT.

The V call is TRBV7-8, the J call TRBJ2-1; 12 bases map to TRBD2. Germline V lookup: CDR1 SGHVS, CDR2 FQNEAQ. This CDR3 has 17 amino acids. J gave up 2 bases and V 1 base, and 3 bases lay outside the gene matches. CDR3 region: CASSLGRLAGAYNEQFF. The CDR3 DNA sequence: TGTGCCAGCAGCTTAGGGAGACTAGCGGGGGCCTACAATGAGCAGTTCTTC.

The rearrangement uses TRBV6-5 and TRBJ2-5; D call uncertain. The germline CDR1 and CDR2 sequences are MNHEY and SVGAGI. The CDR3 length is 13 residues. Between the trimmed V and J ends, which lost 2 bases and 10 bases, there was a span of 14 bases. Here the CDR3 reads CASSYNTRSVQYF. DNA of the CDR3: TGTGCCAGCAGTTACAACACACGTTCCGTCCAGTACTTC.

The rearrangement links TRBV30 to TRBJ2-3; 7 bases line up with TRBD1. Germline trimming cut 2 bases from V and 13 bases from J; bases unmatched to any gene: 6. Germline lookup yields CDR1 GTSNPN and CDR2 SVGIG (reference sequence). The CDR3 consists of 11 residues. The CDR3 loop reads CAWSLDRREYF. The DNA of the CDR3 is TGTGCCTGGAGTCTGGACAGGCGAGAGTATTTT.

The chain employs TRBV15 and TRBJ1-3; D remains unclear. V shed 5 bases and J shed 4 bases, with 6 bases lying between them. Germline V gene lookup returns CDR1 LNHNV and CDR2 YYDKDF (reference sequence). The CDR3 consists of 12 residues. CDR3 sequence (DNA): TGTGCCACCAGCCCCGCGGGAAACACCATATATTTT. Translating it yields CATSPAGNTIYF.

This chain uses TRBV5-4 with TRBJ1-1; D is unclear. The V end was cut by 0 bases, the J end by 6 bases, with 15 bases between. The CDR3 is 15 amino acids. Germline-derived CDR1 and CDR2 are SGHNT and YYREEE (reference sequence). Here the CDR3 reads CASSLGSRVEAEAFF. The CDR3 DNA sequence: TGTGCCAGCAGCTTGGGGTCGAGGGTAGAGGCTGAAGCTTTCTTT.

The J gene is TRBJ2-1, the V gene TRBV6-1, with unresolved D. CDR1 and CDR2 from the germline V gene are MNHNS and SASEGT. The CDR3 extends over 13 amino acids. Trimming pared 1 base from V and 7 bases from J, leaving 8 bases between. The CDR3 spells CASSEVWGNEQFF. The CDR3 nucleotides are TGTGCCAGCAGTGAAGTTTGGGGTAATGAGCAGTTCTTC.

This clone ranks as medium-sized. The genes are TRBV2 and TRBJ1-2; 9 bases align to TRBD1. The V gene's germline CDR1 is SNHLY and CDR2 FYNNEI. The trim removed 6 bases at V and 1 base at J, leaving 9 bases unmatched. CDR3 length: 16 amino acids. CDR3 residues: CASSGLETGGNYGYTF. CDR3 DNA: TGTGCCAGCAGCGGTCTGGAGACAGGGGGTAACTATGGCTACACCTTC.

The chain combines TRBV4-1 with TRBJ1-1; TRBD1 aligns across 7 bases. Germline trimming cut 3 bases from V and 3 bases from J; bases unmatched to any gene: 1. This CDR3 comprises 13 residues. Germline CDR1 is MGHRA and CDR2 is YSYEKL. The CDR3 coding sequence is TGCGCCAGCAGCCACACAGGGGACACTGAAGCTTTCTTT. This translates into CASSHTGDTEAFF.

This clone was seen more than once but under ten times. V and J are TRBV19 and TRBJ1-1; 11 positions match TRBD1. Germline-derived CDR1 and CDR2 are LNHDA and SQIVND (reference sequence). CDR3 length equals 16 residues. Germline trimming cut 6 bases from V and 3 bases from J; bases unmatched to any gene: 9. The CDR3 bases are TGTGCCAGTAGCCTCAGGACAGGGGGCAGGGACACTGAAGCTTTCTTT. Translated, it gives CASSLRTGGRDTEAFF.

The V call is TRBV4-1, the J call TRBJ1-6; tentatively, D is TRBD1 (5 bases). The CDR3 consists of 17 residues. The germline V gene has CDR1 MGHRA and CDR2 YSYEKL. Trimming removed 4 bases at V and 2 bases at J, with 15 bases between. The CDR3 spells CASSRRGEGAYNSPLHF. The CDR3 DNA sequence: TGCGCCAGCAGCCGAAGGGGAGAAGGGGCCTATAATTCACCCCTCCACTTT.

This chain joins TRBV30 and TRBJ1-3; 8 nucleotides align to TRBD1. CDR1 and CDR2 (germline): GTSNPN, SVGIG (reference sequence). V lost 8 bases, J lost 4 bases, and 10 bases stayed unmatched. This CDR3 has 14 amino acids. CDR3 amino acids: CAMGQGALGNTIYF. The DNA for the CDR3 is TGTGCCATGGGGCAGGGGGCATTGGGAAACACCATATATTTT. Combining the CDR3 with reference TRBV30 and TRBJ1-3 gives the whole variable domain SQTIHQWPATLVQPVGSPLSLECTVEGTSNPNLYWYRQAAGRGLQLLFYSVGIGQISSEVPQNLSASRPQDRQFILSSKKLLLSDSGFYLCAMGQGALGNTIYFGEGSWLTVV.

The sample holds a few counts of this clone. The chain's CDR3 is CATSRETGSYGYTF. The CDR3 DNA reads TGTGCCACCAGCAGAGAAACAGGATCGTATGGCTACACCTTC. The rearrangement uses TRBV15 and TRBJ1-2; D possibly corresponds to TRBD1 (5 bases). The CDR3 has 14 residues. The V gene's germline CDR1 is LNHNV and CDR2 YYDKDF (reference sequence). Trimming pared 0 bases from V and 5 bases from J, leaving 10 bases between. The full variable domain, in which reference TRBV15 and TRBJ1-2 provide the parts outside the CDR3, is DAMVIQNPRYQVTQFGKPVTLSCSQTLNHNVMYWYQQKSSQAPKLLFHYYDKDFNNEADTPDNFQSRRPNTSFCFLDIRSPGLGDTAMYLCATSRETGSYGYTFGSGTRLTVV.